A selection of T cell receptor beta chains follows, all from one sample in a study of T cell responses to AZD1222 COVID-19 vaccine. This table comes from immunoSEQ multiplex PCR, and its TCRdb copy is limited to in-frame clones, with some not included. The sample lists 45,000 to 70,000 clones, approximately 83% occurring once. Sequenced material: peripheral blood, taken on day 0 of AZD1222 vaccination. These receptors all come from an adult in good health. Both conserved end residues are part of each CDR3. A D gene is named only where the DNA matches it firmly. Where a row states a size, it is once, few, many or the class of an expanded clone; other rows omit it.

TRBJ1-2 . TRBV30 once CAWRSYRDGYTF TGTGCCTGGAGGTCGTACAGGGACGGCTACACCTTC
TRBJ1-2 . TRBV7-8 . CASSPNRGFRGYTF TGTGCCAGCAGCCCTAATAGGGGTTTCAGGGGCTACACCTTC
TRBJ2-1 . TRBV18 . CASSPGLGLSANEQFF TGTGCCAGCTCACCTGGTCTAGGTTTGAGTGCGAATGAGCAGTTCTTC
TRBJ1-6 TRBD1 TRBV20-1 . CSARPGQGAEF TGCAGTGCTAGGCCGGGACAGGGGGCAGAATTT
TRBJ1-2 TRBD1 TRBV5-4 once CASSLVTGANYGYTF TGTGCCAGCAGCTTGGTGACAGGGGCTAACTATGGCTACACCTTC
TRBJ2-7 . TRBV29-1 . CSAAGSLREQYF TGCAGCGCAGCAGGGAGCCTACGGGAGCAGTACTTC
TRBJ2-2 . TRBV25-1 . CASSAMPGAGVNGGELFF TGTGCCAGCAGTGCTATGCCGGGGGCAGGGGTGAACGGCGGGGAGCTGTTTTTT
TRBJ2-7 . TRBV10-3 . CAISPFGGPAGEQYF TGTGCCATCAGCCCCTTTGGCGGGCCTGCGGGAGAGCAGTACTTC
TRBJ2-3 TRBD2 TRBV18 . CASSPTSGRPQNTQYF TGTGCCAGCTCACCAACTAGCGGGAGGCCACAGAATACGCAGTATTTT
TRBJ2-5 . TRBV30 . CAWTGGGGETQYF TGTGCCTGGACAGGGGGAGGAGGGGAGACCCAGTACTTC
TRBJ2-1 TRBD2 TRBV6-5 . CASSRPGLKYNEQFF TGTGCCAGCAGTAGACCGGGACTAAAATACAATGAGCAGTTCTTC
TRBJ1-5 . TRBV5-4 . CASRVWGAANQPQHF TGTGCCAGCAGGGTGTGGGGGGCAGCAAATCAGCCCCAGCATTTT
TRBJ2-3 . TRBV5-4 . CASSLVGGGTDTQYF TGTGCCAGCAGCTTGGTTGGGGGAGGCACAGATACGCAGTATTTT
TRBJ2-1 TRBD2 TRBV15 few CATSRVAGAHYNEQFF TGTGCCACCAGCAGGGTAGCGGGAGCCCACTACAATGAGCAGTTCTTC
TRBJ2-7 TRBD1 TRBV2 . CASSGTGRNEQYF TGTGCCAGCAGTGGGACAGGGAGAAACGAGCAGTACTTC
TRBJ2-7 . TRBV15 . CATSREPLVGEQYF TGTGCCACCAGCAGAGAGCCTTTAGTTGGCGAGCAGTACTTC
TRBJ2-5 TRBD2 TRBV12-5 . CASGLGLAGQETQYF TGTGCTAGTGGTTTGGGACTAGCGGGACAAGAGACCCAGTACTTC
TRBJ2-7 TRBD2 TRBV3-1/TRBV3-2 . CASSQEQAGGSSYEQYF TGTGCCAGCAGCCAAGAGCAAGCGGGAGGGAGTTCCTACGAGCAGTACTTC
TRBJ2-7 . TRBV20-1 . CSATDGYEQYF TGCAGTGCTACCGACGGGTACGAGCAGTACTTC
TRBJ1-4 . TRBV19 . CASSRAPTGEKLFF TGTGCCAGTAGTCGGGCTCCGACGGGGGAAAAACTGTTTTTT
TRBJ2-1 TRBD2 TRBV3-1/TRBV3-2 . CASSRAGVYNEQFF TGTGCCAGCAGCCGAGCGGGGGTCTACAATGAGCAGTTCTTC
TRBJ2-3 . TRBV7-9 . CASSLEGRALRYF TGTGCCAGCAGCTTAGAGGGCAGGGCGTTGAGGTATTTT
TRBJ2-5 . TRBV2 . CASSDLVGAEETQYF TGTGCCAGCAGTGATCTGGTAGGGGCCGAAGAGACCCAGTACTTC
TRBJ1-2 . TRBV14 . CASSQQPYGYTF TGTGCCAGCAGCCAACAGCCCTATGGCTACACCTTC
TRBJ1-3 . TRBV7-6 . CASSRRGGYGNTIYF TGTGCCAGCAGCCGACGAGGGGGGTACGGAAACACCATATATTTT
TRBJ1-6 . TRBV2 . CASSNLFDSPLHF TGTGCCAGTAGCAATCTCTTCGATTCACCCCTCCACTTT
TRBJ1-1 . TRBV29-1 . CSVEGQTNTEAFF TGCAGCGTTGAAGGGCAGACCAACACTGAAGCTTTCTTT
TRBJ2-1 TRBD2 TRBV3-1/TRBV3-2 . CASSQARTSGDEQFF TGTGCCAGCAGCCAAGCCCGGACTAGCGGCGATGAGCAGTTCTTC
TRBJ2-7 . TRBV5-4 few CASSLGGGLLGYEQYF TGTGCCAGCAGCTTGGGAGGAGGGTTGTTGGGCTACGAGCAGTACTTC